This T cell receptor (beta chain) originates from a study of T cells in lung cancer brain metastases. Study-wide background: Primary and brain metastasis specimens were taken a median roughly 340 days apart. Broader study findings: Brain metastasis T cell infiltration was not adjusted for preoperative corticosteroid effects.

Guided by marked H&E slides, tumor areas were macrodissected from 4 to 6 unstained, deparaffinized approximately 10 um sections. A word on this clone: No antigen is known for it.

Paired samples had equal genomic DNA input, ranging about 2.24 to 4.92 ug. The assay was immunoSEQ multiplex PCR, and TCRdb's table has in-frame clones only and misses some. The sample holds almost 2,500 clones, approximately 90% seen once. The CDR3 totals 14 residues. CDR1 is SGHTA and CDR2 is FQGNSA in the germline V gene. The J segment lost 1 base and the V segment lost 8 bases, leaving 7 bases of the junction unmatched. Sequencing was carried out using tumor tissue from a brain metastasis. The origin of this receptor is a man in his sixties or seventies with non-small cell lung cancer that had spread to the brain. V gene TRBV7-2 combines with J gene TRBJ2-7, with TRBD2 matching over 8 bases. The DNA for the CDR3 is TGTGCCAGCGGCCGGGGGGGAAGGTCCTACGAGCAGTACTTC. It specifies CASGRGGRSYEQYF.